These 29 T cell receptor beta chains were all obtained from the same sample, sequenced in a study of control samples from healthy donors and cancer patients. Only in-frame clones appear in the TCRdb table, and some are missing; sequencing was by immunoSEQ multiplex PCR. This sample has tens of thousands of clones; approximately 85% occur once, and the top ten carry about 3.5%. Sequences were obtained from blood. Source of these receptors: a middle-aged man in good health.

The V gene is TRBV7-6, the J gene TRBJ1-5; maybe TRBD1 (5 bases). There are 14 residues in the CDR3. Trimming took off 5 bases at V and 4 bases at J, with 12 bases between the two ends. Germline values: CDR1 SGHVS, CDR2 FNYEAQ. CDR3 region: CASSRDLGNQPQHF. The CDR3 DNA sequence: TGTGCCAGCAGCCGGGACTTGGGGAATCAGCCCCAGCATTTT. Together with reference TRBV7-6 and TRBJ1-5, the CDR3 gives the full variable domain: GAGVSQSPRYKVTKRGQDVALRCDPISGHVSLYWYRQALGQGPEFLTYFNYEAQQDKSGLPNDRFSAERPEGSISTLTIQRTEQRDSAMYRCASSRDLGNQPQHFGDGTRLSIL.

This clone was observed a handful of times. The chain is built from TRBV7-9 and TRBJ1-6; D gene unclear. CDR1 is SEHNR, CDR2 FQNEAQ, per germline (reference sequence). The CDR3 covers 15 residues. V shed 3 bases and J shed 7 bases, with 13 bases lying between them. CDR3 coding DNA: TGTGCCAGCAGCTTGAAGGATCCCACCAATTCACCCCTCCACTTT. It encodes CASSLKDPTNSPLHF.

This chain uses TRBV7-9 with TRBJ1-4, with D hard to call. V was shortened by 0 bases and J by 5 bases, with 10 bases between the two germline ends. From germline, CDR1 is SEHNR and CDR2 FQNEAQ (reference sequence). The CDR3 runs 15 residues. The CDR3 reads CASSLALGSNEKLFF. CDR3 in DNA: TGTGCCAGCAGCTTAGCGCTGGGTAGCAATGAAAAACTGTTTTTT.

V usage is TRBV5-6 and J usage is TRBJ2-7; TRBD2 agrees at 8 bases. V lost 4 bases to trimming and J lost 2 bases; unmatched junction nucleotides: 11. The CDR3 totals 16 residues. Germline CDR1 is SGHDT and CDR2 is YYEEEE. The CDR3 loop reads CASSEGTRRAAYEQYF. The CDR3 DNA reads TGTGCCAGCAGCGAAGGGACTAGGCGGGCGGCCTACGAGCAGTACTTC.

The chain couples TRBV10-1 to TRBJ2-1; 7 bases map to TRBD2. Trimming took 6 bases from V and 7 from J; bases not matched to a gene: 18. Germline loops: CDR1 WNHNN, CDR2 SYGVQD (reference sequence). CDR3 length: 17 amino acids. DNA for the CDR3: TGCGCCAGCAGCCAGTACACTTTGGGAGCGGGAAGGAATGAGCAGTTCTTC. It specifies CASSQYTLGAGRNEQFF.

This chain links TRBV28 with TRBJ1-5; TRBD1 agrees at 8 bases. Germline V lookup: CDR1 MDHEN, CDR2 SYDVKM. Trimming cost V 8 bases and J 2 bases; bases outside gene matches: 2. The CDR3 length is 13 residues. The CDR3 DNA follows: TGTGCCAGCGAGGACAGGGGCAATCAGCCCCAGCATTTT. Translation gives CASEDRGNQPQHF. The full variable domain, its missing parts supplied by reference TRBV28 and TRBJ1-5, is DVKVTQSSRYLVKRTGEKVFLECVQDMDHENMFWYRQDPGLGLRLIYFSYDVKMKEKGDIPEGYSVSREKKERFSLILESASTNQTSMYLCASEDRGNQPQHFGDGTRLSIL.

The V gene is TRBV9, the J gene TRBJ1-3, with D possibly matching TRBD1 (6 bases). Germline values: CDR1 SGDLS, CDR2 YYNGEE. CDR3 size: 15 residues. The V end lost 4 bases, the J end lost 0 bases, and 11 bases lay between the germline ends. The CDR3 region is CASSPRGGSGNTIYF. The CDR3 nucleotides read TGTGCCAGCAGCCCACGAGGGGGCTCTGGAAACACCATATATTTT. Looking up the rest from reference TRBV9 and TRBJ1-3 gives the full variable domain: DSGVTQTPKHLITATGQRVTLRCSPRSGDLSVYWYQQSLDQGLQFLIQYYNGEERAKGNILERFSAQQFPDLHSELNLSSLELGDSALYFCASSPRGGSGNTIYFGEGSWLTVV.

The CDR3 here is CASSPAGGLIPYNEQFF. CDR3 sequence (DNA): TGTGCCAGCAGTCCTGCTGGGGGCTTAATTCCCTACAATGAGCAGTTCTTC. The rearrangement joins TRBV27 to TRBJ2-1; D is perhaps TRBD1 (6 bases). In germline, CDR1 is MNHEY, CDR2 SMNVEV (reference sequence). Trimming removed 5 bases at V and 2 bases at J, with 19 bases between. The CDR3 totals 17 residues.

The rearrangement uses TRBV28 and TRBJ1-4; D unclear. This CDR3 spans 15 amino acids. Germline CDR1 reads MDHEN; CDR2 reads SYDVKM. Trimming left V 6 bases short and J 8 bases short, with 19 bases between. The DNA of the CDR3 is TGTGCCAGCAGCTTCGGAAACCGCGGTGGAGAAAAACTGTTTTTT. Translation gives CASSFGNRGGEKLFF.

The chain couples TRBV9 to TRBJ2-7; 9 bases are shared with TRBD1. Trimming removed 4 bases from V and 3 bases from J; junction bases left unmatched: 5. Germline values: CDR1 SGDLS, CDR2 YYNGEE. This CDR3 has 14 amino acids. The CDR3, as DNA: TGTGCCAGCAGCTCGGGACAGGGAGGCTACGAGCAGTACTTC. Its protein is CASSSGQGGYEQYF.

This chain's CDR3 is CASSLAGTSWVGTQYF. The CDR3 region has the DNA TGTGCCAGCAGCTTGGCCGGGACTAGCTGGGTCGGTACGCAGTATTTT. V usage is TRBV5-5 and J usage is TRBJ2-3; 9 positions match TRBD2. The J segment lost 8 bases and the V segment lost 0 bases, leaving 10 bases of the junction unmatched. This CDR3 has 16 amino acids. Germline CDR1 and CDR2: SGHKS and YYEKEE (reference sequence).

The rearrangement uses TRBV6-5 and TRBJ1-2; D might be TRBD1 (6 bases). From germline, CDR1 is MNHEY and CDR2 SVGAGI. The CDR3 is 13 amino acids. V lost 4 bases, J lost 4 bases, and 10 bases lay in between. CDR3 bases: TGTGCCAGCAGTTGGGGGCGTAGCTATGGCTACACCTTC. It encodes CASSWGRSYGYTF.

This chain connects TRBV10-3 to TRBJ1-4; maybe TRBD1 (5 bases). The CDR3 spans 15 residues. Trimming removed 0 bases at V and 5 bases at J, with 10 bases between. Germline CDR1 and CDR2: ENHRY and SYGVKD. This chain's CDR3 is CAISESGVKNEKLFF. In DNA, the CDR3 is TGTGCCATCAGTGAGTCGGGGGTGAAAAATGAAAAACTGTTTTTT.

The chain carries TRBV14 and TRBJ1-2; D not resolved. The CDR3 runs to 15 residues. V dropped 3 bases and J dropped 4 bases, with 15 bases sitting between them. CDR1 SGHDN and CDR2 FVKESK come from the germline V gene. The CDR3 bases are TGTGCCAGCAGCCAGACGGAGGGAGAGCTCTATGGCTACACCTTC. Translated, it gives CASSQTEGELYGYTF.

The J gene is TRBJ2-1, the V gene TRBV29-1, with 11 nucleotides matching TRBD2. The CDR3 sequence is 13 residues long. V lost 6 bases to trimming and J lost 3 bases; unmatched junction nucleotides: 1. The germline V gene encodes CDR1 SQVTM and CDR2 ANQGSEA. CDR3 protein: CSVGTSGYNEQFF. DNA for the CDR3: TGCAGCGTAGGGACTAGCGGCTACAATGAGCAGTTCTTC.

The chain carries TRBV12-3 or TRBV12-4 and TRBJ2-7, with a possible D match to TRBD1 (6 bases). CDR3 length equals 13 residues. Trimming shortened V by 1 base and J by 3 bases, and 7 bases separated the two germline ends. In nucleotides, the CDR3 is TGTGCCAGCAGTTTAGGGACAGACTACGAGCAGTACTTC. Its protein is CASSLGTDYEQYF.

This chain connects TRBV10-1 to TRBJ2-3; D unresolved. The CDR3 contains 12 residues. Trimming stripped 5 bases from V and 0 bases from J, with 3 bases between. Germline CDR1 reads WNHNN; CDR2 reads SYGVQD (reference sequence). CDR3 in DNA: TGCGCCAGCAGTTCAAGCACAGATACGCAGTATTTT. Residues: CASSSSTDTQYF.

This CDR3 reads CSASGPDTQYF. The CDR3 DNA reads as TGCAGTGCTAGTGGCCCAGATACGCAGTATTTT. The rearrangement joins TRBV20-1 to TRBJ2-3; D call uncertain. The CDR3 is made up of 11 amino acids. Germline V gives CDR1 DFQATT, CDR2 SNEGSKA (reference sequence). Trimming removed 3 bases from V and 4 bases from J, with 5 bases in between.

Of note for this clone: A much larger clone sits a single nucleotide away, making a read error possible. Other DNA variants within this sample encode the same CDR3. The chain carries TRBV7-9 and TRBJ2-7, with no clear D. Germline V gene lookup returns CDR1 SEHNR and CDR2 FQNEAQ (reference sequence). CDR3 length: 12 amino acids. Trimming took 3 bases from V and 0 from J, leaving 3 bases between them. The CDR3 here is CASSLGSYEQYF. In DNA form, the CDR3 reads TGTGCCAGCAGCTTGGGCTCCTACGAGCAGTACTTC.

A single count supports this clone. The V call is TRBV3-1 (or the pseudogene TRBV3-2), the J call TRBJ1-3, with unresolved D. This CDR3 contains 15 residues. V was pared by 3 bases and J by 0 bases, with 9 bases between. Germline values: CDR1 LGHDT, CDR2 YNNKEL (reference sequence). The DNA for the CDR3 is TGTGCCAGCAGCCAGGGAAGCAGCTCTGGAAACACCATATATTTT. Its translation: CASSQGSSSGNTIYF.

This clone was seen just once. The chain employs TRBV28 and TRBJ1-4, with 8 bases that match TRBD1. Germline CDR1 is MDHEN and CDR2 is SYDVKM. The J segment lost 8 bases and the V segment lost 5 bases, leaving 7 bases of the junction unmatched. This CDR3 has 14 residues. The CDR3 DNA is TGTGCCAGCAGTCCTCAGGGGGCGTGGGAAAAACTGTTTTTT. The encoded protein is CASSPQGAWEKLFF.

This clone has just one count. In DNA form, the CDR3 reads TGTGCCAGCACACAGGGACTTGGCTACACCTTC. Its protein is CASTQGLGYTF. The chain couples TRBV6-5 to TRBJ1-2; a possible D gene is TRBD1 (6 bases). The germline V and J ends were trimmed by 7 bases and 7 bases, with 10 bases remaining between them. In germline, CDR1 is MNHEY, CDR2 SVGAGI. The CDR3 sequence is 11 residues long.

The chain uses TRBV5-1 and TRBJ2-5; possible D gene TRBD1, 5 bases. Per germline, CDR1 SGHRS and CDR2 YFSETQ. This CDR3 region has 14 residues. Trimming pared 1 base from V and 3 bases from J, leaving 10 bases between. CDR3 residues: CASSLWGSEETQYF. The CDR3 DNA reads as TGCGCCAGCAGCTTGTGGGGCAGTGAAGAGACCCAGTACTTC.

The chain combines TRBV7-9 with TRBJ2-5, with 7 bases identical to TRBD2. The CDR3 has 14 amino acids. Looked up from germline, CDR1 is SEHNR and CDR2 is FQNEAQ (reference sequence). The junction had 9 bases not matched to a gene; V was cut back by 7 bases and J by 4 bases. CDR3 loop: CASTKGSGGETQYF. In DNA form, the CDR3 reads TGTGCCAGCACTAAAGGGTCGGGAGGAGAGACCCAGTACTTC.

CDR3 DNA sequence: TGTGCCAGCAGCTTAGCTCTCGGCCCCGGCCGATTCGAGCAGTACTTC. Protein product: CASSLALGPGRFEQYF. The rearrangement links TRBV7-9 to TRBJ2-7; no firm D call. V lost 0 bases to trimming and J lost 6 bases, with 18 bases between them. The germline V gene encodes CDR1 SEHNR and CDR2 FQNEAQ (reference sequence). This CDR3 region has 16 residues. The full variable domain, completed using reference TRBV7-9 and TRBJ2-7, is DTGVSQNPRHKITKRGQNVTFRCDPISEHNRLYWYRQTLGQGPEFLTYFQNEAQLEKSRLLSDRFSAERPKGSFSTLEIQRTEQGDSAMYLCASSLALGPGRFEQYFGPGTRLTVT.

CDR3 nucleotide sequence: TGTGCCATCAGTGAGGGACTAGCGGGAGCTGAGCAGTTCTTC. This sequence encodes CAISEGLAGAEQFF. This chain links TRBV10-3 with TRBJ2-1; 13 nucleotides match TRBD2. There are 14 residues in the CDR3. Germline V CDR1 and CDR2: ENHRY, SYGVKD. With V trimmed by 2 bases and J by 9 bases, 1 base remained unmatched.

The chain joins TRBV6-5 to TRBJ1-1; 7 bases are a match to TRBD1. Germline lookup yields CDR1 MNHEY and CDR2 SVGAGI. CDR3 length equals 14 residues. J lost 6 bases, V lost 7 bases, and 11 bases had no gene match. CDR3 residues: CASTPGGGRAEAFF. CDR3 DNA sequence: TGTGCCAGCACCCCAGGGGGGGGTAGGGCTGAAGCTTTCTTT.

The rearrangement links TRBV29-1 to TRBJ2-3; 11 bases fit TRBD2. From germline, CDR1 is SQVTM and CDR2 ANQGSEA. V lost 6 bases, J lost 2 bases, and 4 bases stayed unmatched. The CDR3 extends over 14 amino acids. The CDR3 region is CSVTSGSPTDTQYF. DNA for the CDR3: TGCAGCGTCACTAGCGGGAGTCCCACAGATACGCAGTATTTT.

The chain is built from TRBV7-2 and TRBJ2-4; 10 bases align to TRBD2. CDR1 is SGHTA, CDR2 FQGNSA, per germline. The CDR3 is made up of 16 amino acids. With 5 bases clipped from V and 4 bases from J, the junction kept 8 bases outside the gene matches. The CDR3: CASSPPASGGKNIQYF. CDR3 DNA: TGTGCCAGCAGCCCACCGGCTAGCGGGGGAAAAAACATTCAGTACTTC.